The present entry profiles one T cell receptor beta chain with its context. Its matching antigen is unknown. These data come from a study of post-analysis software for immune sequencing data. Study at large: Relapsing-remitting, secondary progressive and progressive-relapsing forms of multiple sclerosis all featured among disease courses.

Included in the TCR beta cDNA libraries were unique molecular identifiers. It was from roughly 0.93 to 9.6 million T cells that approximately 500,000 cDNA molecules came. TCRdb redid the calling of the PCR reads with MiXCR, one entry per CDR3 protein. The repertoire has roughly 570,000 distinct CDR3 sequences, about a third of them found once; the top ten carry approximately 5.4%. Study findings and constraints: Patients carried roughly 5 TRBV segments more frequently than controls did, and TRBV5-6, TRBV5-1 and TRBV20-1 were among them. People with multiple sclerosis had a significantly lower normalized Chao1 diversity than controls did. Samples prepared in the same batch strongly co-clustered by F measure.

Germline V gene sequence: CDR1 SGDLS, CDR2 YYNGEE. V shed 4 bases, J shed 2 bases, and the junction held 9 bases outside the gene matches. CDR3 length: 16 amino acids. The chain joins TRBV9 to TRBJ2-5, with 9 bases matching TRBD2. The source of this sequence is a girl aged 2-17 years with multiple sclerosis. Sequenced: blood. The CDR3 region is CASSIAGTSIQETQYF. CDR3 in DNA: TGTGCCAGCAGCATAGCGGGGACTAGCATACAAGAGACCCAGTACTTC.